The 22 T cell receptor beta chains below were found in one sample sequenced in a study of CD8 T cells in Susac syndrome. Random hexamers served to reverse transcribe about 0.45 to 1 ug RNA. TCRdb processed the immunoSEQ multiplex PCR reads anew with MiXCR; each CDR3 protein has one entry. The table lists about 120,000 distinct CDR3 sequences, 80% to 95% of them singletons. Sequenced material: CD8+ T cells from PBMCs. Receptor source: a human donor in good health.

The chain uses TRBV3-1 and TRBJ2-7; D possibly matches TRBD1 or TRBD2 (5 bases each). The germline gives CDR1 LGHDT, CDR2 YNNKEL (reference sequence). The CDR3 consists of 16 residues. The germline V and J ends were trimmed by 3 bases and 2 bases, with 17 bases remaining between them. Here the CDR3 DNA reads TGTGCCAGCAGCCAGCTAGGGACGTTAAACCCCTACGAGCAGTACTTC. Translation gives CASSQLGTLNPYEQYF.

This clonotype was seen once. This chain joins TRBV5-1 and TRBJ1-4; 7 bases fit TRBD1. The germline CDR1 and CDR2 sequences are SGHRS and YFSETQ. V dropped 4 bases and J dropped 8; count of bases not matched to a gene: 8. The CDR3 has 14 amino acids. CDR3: CASSLQGFQEKLFF. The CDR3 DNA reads TGCGCCAGCAGCCTACAGGGGTTTCAGGAAAAACTGTTTTTT.

The CDR3 loop reads CSATRQGNSPLHF. CDR3 coding DNA: TGCAGTGCCACGAGACAGGGGAATTCACCCCTCCACTTT. This chain links TRBV20-1 with TRBJ1-6, with TRBD1 matching 8 bases. V was clipped by 6 bases and J by 7 bases; unmatched bases: 5. CDR1 DFQATT and CDR2 SNEGSKA come from the germline V gene (reference sequence). The CDR3 totals 13 residues.

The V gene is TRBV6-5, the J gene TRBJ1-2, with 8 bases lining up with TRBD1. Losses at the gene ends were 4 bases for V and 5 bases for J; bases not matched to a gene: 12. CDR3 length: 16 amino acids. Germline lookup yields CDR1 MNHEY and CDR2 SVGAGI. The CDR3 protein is CASSSRTGGPIYGYTF. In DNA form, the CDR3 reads TGTGCCAGCAGTTCCCGAACAGGGGGGCCAATATATGGCTACACCTTC.

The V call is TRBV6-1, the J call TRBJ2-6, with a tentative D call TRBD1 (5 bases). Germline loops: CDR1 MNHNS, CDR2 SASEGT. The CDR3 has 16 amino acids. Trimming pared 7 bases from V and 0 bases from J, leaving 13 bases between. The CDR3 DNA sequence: TGTGCCAGCAAGCAGGGTCTCCTCTCTGGGGCCAACGTCCTGACTTTC. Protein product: CASKQGLLSGANVLTF.

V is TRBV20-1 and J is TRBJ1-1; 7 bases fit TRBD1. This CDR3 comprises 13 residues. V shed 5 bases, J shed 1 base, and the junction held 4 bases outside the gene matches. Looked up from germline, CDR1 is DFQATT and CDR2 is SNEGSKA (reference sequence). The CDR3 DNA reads TGCAGTGCTCGGGGACAGCAGAACACTGAAGCTTTCTTT. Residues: CSARGQQNTEAFF.

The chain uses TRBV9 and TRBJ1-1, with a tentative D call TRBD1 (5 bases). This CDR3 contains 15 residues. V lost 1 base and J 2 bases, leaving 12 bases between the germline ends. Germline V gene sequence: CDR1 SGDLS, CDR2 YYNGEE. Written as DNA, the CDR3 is TGTGCCAGCAGCGTATTGGGGGGGAGAAACACTGAAGCTTTCTTT. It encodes CASSVLGGRNTEAFF. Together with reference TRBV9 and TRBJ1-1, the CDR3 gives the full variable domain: DSGVTQTPKHLITATGQRVTLRCSPRSGDLSVYWYQQSLDQGLQFLIQYYNGEERAKGNILERFSAQQFPDLHSELNLSSLELGDSALYFCASSVLGGRNTEAFFGQGTRLTVV.

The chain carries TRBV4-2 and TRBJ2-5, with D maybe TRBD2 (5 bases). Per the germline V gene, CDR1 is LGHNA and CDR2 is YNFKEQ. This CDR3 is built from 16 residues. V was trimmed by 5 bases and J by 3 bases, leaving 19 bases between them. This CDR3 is CASSAVASKRKETQYF. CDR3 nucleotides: TGTGCCAGCAGCGCTGTAGCGTCTAAGAGGAAAGAGACCCAGTACTTC.

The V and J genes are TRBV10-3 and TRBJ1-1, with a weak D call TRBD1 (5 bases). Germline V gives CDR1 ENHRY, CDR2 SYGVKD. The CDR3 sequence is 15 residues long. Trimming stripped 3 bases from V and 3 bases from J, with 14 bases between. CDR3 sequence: CAISDLTGAYTEAFF. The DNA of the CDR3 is TGTGCCATCAGTGATCTGACCGGGGCGTACACTGAAGCTTTCTTT.

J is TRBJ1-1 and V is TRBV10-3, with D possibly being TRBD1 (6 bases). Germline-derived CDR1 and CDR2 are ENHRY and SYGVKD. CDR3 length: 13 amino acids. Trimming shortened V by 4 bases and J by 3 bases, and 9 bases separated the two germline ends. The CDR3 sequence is CAISGRGDTEAFF. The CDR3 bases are TGTGCCATCAGTGGCAGGGGCGACACTGAAGCTTTCTTT.

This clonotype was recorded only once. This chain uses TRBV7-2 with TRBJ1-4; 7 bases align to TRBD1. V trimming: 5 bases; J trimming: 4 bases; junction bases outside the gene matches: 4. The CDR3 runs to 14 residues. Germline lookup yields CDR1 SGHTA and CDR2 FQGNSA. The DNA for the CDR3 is TGTGCCAGCAGCGCCGGGACAGTTAATGAAAAACTGTTTTTT. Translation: CASSAGTVNEKLFF.

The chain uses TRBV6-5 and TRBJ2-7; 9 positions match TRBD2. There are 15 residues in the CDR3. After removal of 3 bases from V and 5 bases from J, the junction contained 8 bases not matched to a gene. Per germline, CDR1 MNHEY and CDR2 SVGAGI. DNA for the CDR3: TGTGCCAGCAGTTATGAGGCGGGAGGGCCCCACGAGCAGTACTTC. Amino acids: CASSYEAGGPHEQYF.

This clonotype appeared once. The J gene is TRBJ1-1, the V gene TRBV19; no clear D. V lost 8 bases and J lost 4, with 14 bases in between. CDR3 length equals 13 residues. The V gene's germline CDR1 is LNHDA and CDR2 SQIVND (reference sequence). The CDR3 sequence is CASFQRATTEAFF. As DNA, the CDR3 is TGTGCCAGTTTTCAGCGGGCGACCACTGAAGCTTTCTTT.

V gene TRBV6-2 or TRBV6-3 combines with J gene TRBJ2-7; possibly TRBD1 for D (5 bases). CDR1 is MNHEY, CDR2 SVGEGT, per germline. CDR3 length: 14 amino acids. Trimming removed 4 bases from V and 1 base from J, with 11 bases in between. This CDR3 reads CASSLRQTSYEQYF. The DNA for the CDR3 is TGTGCCAGCAGTTTACGACAGACTTCCTACGAGCAGTACTTC.

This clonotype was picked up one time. CDR3 protein: CASSPGVPGEYF. The CDR3 DNA reads as TGTGCCAGCAGCCCGGGGGTCCCCGGGGAGTATTTT. The chain uses TRBV12-3 or TRBV12-4 and TRBJ2-3, with D possibly being TRBD2 (6 bases). V shed 6 bases and J shed 13 bases, with 17 bases lying between them. This CDR3 is 12 amino acids long.

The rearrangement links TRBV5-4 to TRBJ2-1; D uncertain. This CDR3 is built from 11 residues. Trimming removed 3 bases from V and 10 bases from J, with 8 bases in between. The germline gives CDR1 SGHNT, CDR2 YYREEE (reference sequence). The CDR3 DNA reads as TGTGCCAGCAGCTCCGGAAACGAGCAGTTCTTC. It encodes CASSSGNEQFF. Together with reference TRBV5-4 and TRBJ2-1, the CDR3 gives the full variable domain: ETGVTQSPTHLIKTRGQQVTLRCSSQSGHNTVSWYQQALGQGPQFIFQYYREEENGRGNFPPRFSGLQFPNYSSELNVNALELDDSALYLCASSSGNEQFFGPGTRLTVL.

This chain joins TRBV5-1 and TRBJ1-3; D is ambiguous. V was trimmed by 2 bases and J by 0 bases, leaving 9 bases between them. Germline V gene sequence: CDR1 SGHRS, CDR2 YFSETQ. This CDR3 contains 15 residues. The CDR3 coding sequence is TGCGCCAGCAGCTTAGAGGACGCCTCTGGAAACACCATATATTTT. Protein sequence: CASSLEDASGNTIYF.

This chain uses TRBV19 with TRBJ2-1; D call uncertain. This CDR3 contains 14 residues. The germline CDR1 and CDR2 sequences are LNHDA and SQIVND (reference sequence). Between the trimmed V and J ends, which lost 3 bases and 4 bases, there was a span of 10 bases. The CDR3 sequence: CASSIRVAYNEQFF. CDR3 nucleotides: TGTGCCAGTAGTATCCGGGTGGCTTACAATGAGCAGTTCTTC.

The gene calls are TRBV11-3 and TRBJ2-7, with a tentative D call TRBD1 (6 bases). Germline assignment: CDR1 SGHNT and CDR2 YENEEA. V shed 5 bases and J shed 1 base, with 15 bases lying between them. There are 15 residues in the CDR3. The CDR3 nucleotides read TGTGCCAGCAGCGCCGGGACATCCTCATCCTACGAGCAGTACTTC. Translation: CASSAGTSSSYEQYF. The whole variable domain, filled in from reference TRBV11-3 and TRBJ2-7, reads EAGVVQSPRYKIIEKKQPVAFWCNPISGHNTLYWYLQNLGQGPELLIRYENEEAVDDSQLPKDRFSAERLKGVDSTLKIQPAELGDSAVYLCASSAGTSSSYEQYFGPGTRLTVT.

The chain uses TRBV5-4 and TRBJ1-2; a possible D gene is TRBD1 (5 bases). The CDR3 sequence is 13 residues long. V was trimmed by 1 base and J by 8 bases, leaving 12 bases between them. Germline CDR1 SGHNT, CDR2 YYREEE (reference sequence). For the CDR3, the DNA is TGTGCCAGCAGCTTGAGGGGCCCTTTCGGCTACACCTTC. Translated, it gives CASSLRGPFGYTF.

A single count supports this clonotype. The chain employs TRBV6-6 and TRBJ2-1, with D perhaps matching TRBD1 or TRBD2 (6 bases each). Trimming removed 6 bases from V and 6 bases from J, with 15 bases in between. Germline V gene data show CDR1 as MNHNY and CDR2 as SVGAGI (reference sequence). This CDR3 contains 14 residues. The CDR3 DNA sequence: TGTGCCAGCAGACCACCGGGGGCCGTCAATGAGCAGTTCTTC. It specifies CASRPPGAVNEQFF.

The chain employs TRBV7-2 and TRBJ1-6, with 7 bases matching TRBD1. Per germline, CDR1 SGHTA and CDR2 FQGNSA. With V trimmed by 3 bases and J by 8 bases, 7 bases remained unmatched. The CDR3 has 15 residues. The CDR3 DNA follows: TGTGCCAGCAGCTTTTTGGGACAGTGGGATTCACCCCTCCACTTT. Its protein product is CASSFLGQWDSPLHF.